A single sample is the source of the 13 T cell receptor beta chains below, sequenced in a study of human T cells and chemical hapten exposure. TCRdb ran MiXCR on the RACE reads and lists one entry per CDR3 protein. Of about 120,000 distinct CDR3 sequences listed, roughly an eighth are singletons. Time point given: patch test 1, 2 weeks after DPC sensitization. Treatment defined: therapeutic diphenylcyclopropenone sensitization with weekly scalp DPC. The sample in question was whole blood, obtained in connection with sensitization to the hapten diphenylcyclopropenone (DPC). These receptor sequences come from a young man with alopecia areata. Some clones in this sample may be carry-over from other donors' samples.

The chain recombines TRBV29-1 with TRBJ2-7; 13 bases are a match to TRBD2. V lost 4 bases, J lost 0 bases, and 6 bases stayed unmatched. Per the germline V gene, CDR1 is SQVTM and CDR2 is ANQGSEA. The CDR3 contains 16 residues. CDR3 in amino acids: CSVGTSGGVSSYEQYF. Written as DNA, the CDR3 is TGCAGCGTTGGGACTAGCGGGGGCGTGAGCTCCTACGAGCAGTACTTC.

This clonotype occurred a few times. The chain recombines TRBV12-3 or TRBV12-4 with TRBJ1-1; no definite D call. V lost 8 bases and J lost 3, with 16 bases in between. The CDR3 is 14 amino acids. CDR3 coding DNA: TGTGCCAGCCGAGGCCTGGGTTCGCACACTGAAGCTTTCTTT. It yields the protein CASRGLGSHTEAFF.

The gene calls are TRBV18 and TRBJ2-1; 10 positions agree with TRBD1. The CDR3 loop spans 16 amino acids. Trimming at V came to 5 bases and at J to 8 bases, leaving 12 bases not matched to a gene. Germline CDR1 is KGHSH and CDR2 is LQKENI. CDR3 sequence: CASSSKSGTGVDEQFF. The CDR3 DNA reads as TGTGCCAGCTCATCAAAGTCCGGGACAGGGGTGGATGAGCAGTTCTTC.

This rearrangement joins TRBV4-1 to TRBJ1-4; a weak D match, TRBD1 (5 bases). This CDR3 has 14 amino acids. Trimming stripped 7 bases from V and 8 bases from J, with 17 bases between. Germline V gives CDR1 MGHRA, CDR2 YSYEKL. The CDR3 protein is CASNWGPRGEKLFF. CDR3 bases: TGCGCCAGCAACTGGGGCCCGCGAGGGGAAAAACTGTTTTTT.

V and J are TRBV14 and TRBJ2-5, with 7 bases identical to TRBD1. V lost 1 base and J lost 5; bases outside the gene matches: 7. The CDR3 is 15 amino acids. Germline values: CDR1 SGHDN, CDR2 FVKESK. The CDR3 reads CASSQVRGLVETQYF. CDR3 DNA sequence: TGTGCCAGCAGCCAAGTTAGGGGGCTTGTGGAGACCCAGTACTTC. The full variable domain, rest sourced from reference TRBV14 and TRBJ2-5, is EAGVTQFPSHSVIEKGQTVTLRCDPISGHDNLYWYRRVMGKEIKFLLHFVKESKQDESGMPNNRFLAERTGGTYSTLKVQPAELEDSGVYFCASSQVRGLVETQYFGPGTRLLVL.

CDR3 bases: TGTGCCAGCAGCCAAGTTGACGAAAAACTGTTTTTT. Translated, it gives CASSQVDEKLFF. This sequence joins TRBV14 and TRBJ1-4; D not certain. This CDR3 spans 12 amino acids. Trimming removed 1 base at V and 8 bases at J, with 5 bases between. Germline CDR1 SGHDN, CDR2 FVKESK.

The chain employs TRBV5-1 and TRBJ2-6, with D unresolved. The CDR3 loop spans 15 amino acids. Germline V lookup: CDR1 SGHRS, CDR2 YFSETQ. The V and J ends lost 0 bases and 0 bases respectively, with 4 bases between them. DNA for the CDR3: TGCGCCAGCAGCTTGGTGACCTCTGGGGCCAACGTCCTGACTTTC. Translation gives CASSLVTSGANVLTF.

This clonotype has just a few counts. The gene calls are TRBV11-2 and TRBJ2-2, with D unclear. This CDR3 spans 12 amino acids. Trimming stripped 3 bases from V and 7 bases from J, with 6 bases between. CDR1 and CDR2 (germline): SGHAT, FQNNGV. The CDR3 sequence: CASSFWFGELFF. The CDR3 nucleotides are TGTGCCAGCAGCTTTTGGTTCGGGGAGCTGTTTTTT. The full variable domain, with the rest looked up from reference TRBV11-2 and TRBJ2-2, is EAGVAQSPRYKIIEKRQSVAFWCNPISGHATLYWYQQILGQGPKLLIQFQNNGVVDDSQLPKDRFSAERLKGVDSTLKIQPAKLEDSAVYLCASSFWFGELFFGEGSRLTVL.

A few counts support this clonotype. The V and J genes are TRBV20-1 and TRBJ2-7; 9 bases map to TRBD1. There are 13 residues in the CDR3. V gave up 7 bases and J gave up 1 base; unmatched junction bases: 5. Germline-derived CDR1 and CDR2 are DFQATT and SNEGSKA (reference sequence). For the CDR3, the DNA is TGCAGTGTTATGGACAGGGGATCCTACGAGCAGTACTTC. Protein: CSVMDRGSYEQYF.

The CDR3 is CASSYSIKVRNTIYF. The CDR3 nucleotides are TGTGCCAGCAGTTACTCGATCAAGGTGCGAAACACCATATATTTT. This sequence joins TRBV6-5 and TRBJ1-3; the D is unclear. Germline CDR1 and CDR2: MNHEY and SVGAGI. Trimming left V 0 bases short and J 5 bases short, with 11 bases between. The CDR3 contains 15 residues.

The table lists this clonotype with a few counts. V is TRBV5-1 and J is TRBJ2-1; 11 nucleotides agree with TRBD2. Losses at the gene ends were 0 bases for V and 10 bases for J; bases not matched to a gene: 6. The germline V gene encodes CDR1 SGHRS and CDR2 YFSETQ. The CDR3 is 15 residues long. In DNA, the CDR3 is TGCGCCAGCAGCTTGGTGGCTAGCGGGGGGCAGGAGCAGTTCTTC. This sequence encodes CASSLVASGGQEQFF.

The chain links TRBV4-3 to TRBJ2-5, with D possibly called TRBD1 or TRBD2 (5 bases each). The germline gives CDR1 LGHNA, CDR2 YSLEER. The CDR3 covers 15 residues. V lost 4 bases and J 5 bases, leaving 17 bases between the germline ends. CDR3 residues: CASSPRSGQTETQYF. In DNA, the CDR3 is TGCGCCAGCAGCCCACGGAGCGGACAAACGGAGACCCAGTACTTC.

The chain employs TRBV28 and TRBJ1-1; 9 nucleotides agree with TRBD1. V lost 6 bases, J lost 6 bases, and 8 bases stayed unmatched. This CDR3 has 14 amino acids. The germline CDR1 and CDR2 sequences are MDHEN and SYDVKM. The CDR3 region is CASSLGQGFAEAFF. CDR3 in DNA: TGTGCCAGCAGCCTGGGACAGGGTTTCGCTGAAGCTTTCTTT.